The source of this TCR beta chain is a study of blood T cell repertoires in COVID-19. In the study overall: The United States, Italy and Spain supplied acute and convalescent COVID-19 samples. Nucleic acid was either cDNA or gDNA, and it came from T cells, B-cell-depleted T cells, or PBMCs.

Some clones are missing from TCRdb's copy, which holds only in-frame ones; the method was immunoSEQ multiplex PCR. The data show under 250,000 clones, roughly 80% seen once. CDR3 length equals 16 residues. CDR1 and CDR2 (germline): SGHTA, FQGNSA. V was cut by 5 bases and J by 8 bases, with 21 bases left in between. The chain joins TRBV7-2 to TRBJ1-4; D is possibly TRBD1 (5 bases). The sequenced sample consisted of peripheral blood. This receptor was taken from an older woman with active or convalescent COVID-19. The CDR3 nucleotides are TGTGCCAGCAGCCGCGATTACAGTCAGGGCAACGAAAAACTGTTTTTT. Protein product: CASSRDYSQGNEKLFF. The entire variable domain, with the rest obtained from reference TRBV7-2 and TRBJ1-4, is as follows: GAGVSQSPSNKVTEKGKDVELRCDPISGHTALYWYRQSLGQGLEFLIYFQGNSAPDKSGLPSDRFSAERTGGSVSTLTIQRTQQEDSAVYLCASSRDYSQGNEKLFFGSGTQLSVL.